The 23 T cell receptor beta chains below all came from one sample that was sequenced in a study of T cells in tuberculosis. Time point: new active TB diagnosis, blood taken before or within 7 days of starting treatment. Some clones are missing from TCRdb's copy, which holds only in-frame ones; the method was immunoSEQ multiplex PCR. Of under 45,000 clones listed, less than 95% are singletons. The sequenced sample was PBMCs, obtained at tuberculosis diagnosis. Receptors originate from an adult with tuberculosis.

The rearrangement links TRBV6-1 to TRBJ1-1; 8 nucleotides match TRBD1. The CDR3 length is 12 residues. Per germline, CDR1 MNHNS and CDR2 SASEGT. Losses at the gene ends were 6 bases for V and 10 bases for J; bases not matched to a gene: 7. Written as DNA, the CDR3 is TGTGCCAGCAGGTCCGGACAGGGAGGAGCTTTCTTT. Amino acid sequence: CASRSGQGGAFF.

This chain joins TRBV4-2 and TRBJ1-6; D not certain. Looked up from germline, CDR1 is LGHNA and CDR2 is YNFKEQ. The CDR3 is 13 residues long. Between the trimmed V and J ends, which lost 0 bases and 7 bases, there was a span of 4 bases. CDR3: CASSQDRNSPLHF. The DNA of the CDR3 is TGTGCCAGCAGCCAAGATCGGAATTCACCCCTCCACTTT.

In this sample, this clone turned up once. V is TRBV2 and J is TRBJ2-5; TRBD2 matches at 16 bases. CDR1 and CDR2 (germline): SNHLY, FYNNEI. V was clipped by 7 bases and J by 4 bases; unmatched bases: 12. The CDR3 has 18 residues. CDR3: CASNIPGTSGGARETQYF. The CDR3 DNA sequence: TGTGCCAGCAACATCCCCGGGACTAGCGGGGGGGCCAGAGAGACCCAGTACTTC.

The rearrangement joins TRBV7-3 to TRBJ2-3, with 7 bases fitting TRBD2. Trimming took 3 bases from V and 6 from J; bases not matched to a gene: 6. CDR1 is SGHTA, CDR2 FQGTGA, per germline. The CDR3 has 14 amino acids. The DNA for the CDR3 is TGTGCCAGCAGCTTTAGCGGGTTACAGGATACGCAGTATTTT. Residues: CASSFSGLQDTQYF.

This clone was seen only once. The chain is built from TRBV5-1 and TRBJ1-2, with unresolved D. The CDR3 sequence is 12 residues long. CDR1 SGHRS and CDR2 YFSETQ come from the germline V gene. V lost 0 bases to trimming and J lost 6 bases, with 6 bases between them. CDR3 residues: CASSLGQNGYTF. CDR3 sequence (DNA): TGCGCCAGCAGCTTGGGGCAGAATGGCTACACCTTC.

This chain links TRBV29-1 with TRBJ2-2; D uncertain. Germline V gene data show CDR1 as SQVTM and CDR2 as ANQGSEA. Between the trimmed V and J ends, which lost 3 bases and 2 bases, there was a span of 10 bases. CDR3 size: 14 residues. The CDR3 bases are TGCAGCGTTGATGAAAGAGGAAACACCGGGGAGCTGTTTTTT. Amino acids: CSVDERGNTGELFF.

J is TRBJ2-3 and V is TRBV5-1; D is unresolved. Trimming shortened V by 0 bases and J by 2 bases, and 13 bases separated the two germline ends. Germline lookup yields CDR1 SGHRS and CDR2 YFSETQ. The CDR3 runs 16 residues. CDR3 nucleotides: TGCGCCAGCAGCTTGGCCACTACCCAGACCACAGATACGCAGTATTTT. It specifies CASSLATTQTTDTQYF.

The J gene is TRBJ1-2, the V gene TRBV4-1, with 10 nucleotides matching TRBD1. The V segment lost 1 base and the J segment 5 bases; nucleotides outside the gene matches: 13. The V gene's germline CDR1 is MGHRA and CDR2 YSYEKL. The CDR3 is made up of 18 amino acids. The CDR3 sequence is CASSQGRSRDRGGYGYTF. The DNA for the CDR3 is TGCGCCAGCAGCCAAGGTCGTTCTCGGGACAGGGGAGGGTATGGCTACACCTTC.

J is TRBJ1-3 and V is TRBV6-5, with D unclear. Germline loops: CDR1 MNHEY, CDR2 SVGAGI. Trimming pared 9 bases from V and 3 bases from J, leaving 6 bases between. The length of the CDR3 is 11 residues. The CDR3 is CASQLGNTIYF. CDR3 bases: TGTGCCAGTCAACTTGGAAACACCATATATTTT.

The chain's CDR3 is CASSSGVGETQYF. For the CDR3, the DNA is TGTGCCAGCAGCTCAGGGGTGGGGGAGACCCAGTACTTC. The chain has TRBV11-3 and TRBJ2-5; D might be TRBD1 (6 bases). CDR3 length: 13 amino acids. The germline V gene encodes CDR1 SGHNT and CDR2 YENEEA. V lost 4 bases, J lost 5 bases, and 11 bases lay in between.

The rearrangement uses TRBV19 and TRBJ1-1; 8 positions match TRBD1. Germline V gene sequence: CDR1 LNHDA, CDR2 SQIVND (reference sequence). The ends lost 0 bases at V and 1 base at J; junction bases unmatched: 1. The CDR3 sequence is 15 residues long. The CDR3 loop reads CASSIDDRGNTEAFF. The CDR3 bases are TGTGCCAGTAGTATAGATGACAGGGGGAACACTGAAGCTTTCTTT.

The rearrangement links TRBV15 to TRBJ1-1; the D gene is possibly TRBD1 (5 bases). Trimming stripped 1 base from V and 5 bases from J, with 14 bases between. Germline-derived CDR1 and CDR2 are LNHNV and YYDKDF (reference sequence). This CDR3 spans 15 amino acids. CDR3 nucleotide sequence: TGTGCCACCAGCAGAGGTTTAGGAGGGGCTACTGAAGCTTTCTTT. Translated, it gives CATSRGLGGATEAFF.

This clone showed up just once. The J gene is TRBJ1-3, the V gene TRBV30; TRBD1 agrees at 7 bases. The ends lost 4 bases at V and 2 bases at J; junction bases unmatched: 20. CDR3 length: 19 residues. Germline loops: CDR1 GTSNPN, CDR2 SVGIG (reference sequence). CDR3: CAWTVVRKTGQITGNTIYF. The CDR3 DNA reads TGTGCCTGGACCGTGGTGAGGAAAACGGGACAGATCACTGGAAACACCATATATTTT.

The chain has TRBV4-3 and TRBJ2-2; TRBD1 might be the D (6 bases). The CDR3 has 16 amino acids. The germline V gene encodes CDR1 LGHNA and CDR2 YSLEER. Trimming left V 1 base short and J 2 bases short, with 11 bases between. The CDR3 spells CASSQGPGDNTGELFF. In DNA, the CDR3 is TGCGCCAGCAGCCAAGGGCCAGGGGATAACACCGGGGAGCTGTTTTTT.

V gene TRBV6-1 combines with J gene TRBJ1-4; a possible D gene is TRBD1 (5 bases). Germline CDR1 and CDR2: MNHNS and SASEGT. The V end lost 0 bases, the J end lost 4 bases, and 12 bases lay between the germline ends. The CDR3 extends over 16 amino acids. The CDR3 region is CASSEASGPVNEKLFF. CDR3 bases: TGTGCCAGCAGTGAAGCCTCAGGGCCCGTTAATGAAAAACTGTTTTTT.

This chain links TRBV7-8 with TRBJ2-7; possible D gene TRBD1, 5 bases. With 4 bases removed from V and 3 bases from J, the gap between germline ends came to 13 bases. CDR3 length: 14 amino acids. In germline, CDR1 is SGHVS, CDR2 FQNEAQ. This chain's CDR3 is CASSSWTKLYEQYV. CDR3 in DNA: TGTGCCAGCAGCTCTTGGACAAAGCTCTACGAGCAGTACGTC.

There are a few counts of this clone. The rearrangement links TRBV6-1 to TRBJ1-4; no clear D. CDR1 and CDR2 from the germline V gene are MNHNS and SASEGT. The CDR3 extends over 14 amino acids. V was pared by 7 bases and J by 9 bases, with 18 bases between. The CDR3 nucleotides are TGTGCCAGCACCGCCGGGGATGGGGTACAAAAACTGTTTTTT. It specifies CASTAGDGVQKLFF.

This clone was detected once. The chain joins TRBV6-5 to TRBJ2-7; the match to TRBD2 covers 7 bases. Looked up from germline, CDR1 is MNHEY and CDR2 is SVGAGI. With 7 bases clipped from V and 1 base from J, the junction kept 1 base outside the gene matches. The CDR3 runs 12 residues. The CDR3 protein is CASNSGSYEQYF. For the CDR3, the DNA is TGTGCCAGCAATAGCGGGTCCTACGAGCAGTACTTC.

The chain is built from TRBV15 and TRBJ1-2; maybe TRBD1 (6 bases). CDR3 size: 18 residues. The V end lost 0 bases, the J end lost 6 bases, and 23 bases lay between the germline ends. Looked up from germline, CDR1 is LNHNV and CDR2 is YYDKDF (reference sequence). This CDR3 is CATSRERGAGIIADGYTF. For the CDR3, the DNA is TGTGCCACCAGCAGAGAACGGGGGGCAGGGATTATCGCTGATGGCTACACCTTC.

V usage is TRBV10-1 and J usage is TRBJ2-2; TRBD2 aligns across 12 bases. The CDR3 contains 17 residues. CDR1 is WNHNN, CDR2 SYGVQD, per germline (reference sequence). With 5 bases clipped from V and 2 bases from J, the junction kept 6 bases outside the gene matches. CDR3 protein: CASSPTSGGFNTGELFF. In DNA form, the CDR3 reads TGCGCCAGCAGTCCGACTAGCGGGGGATTTAACACCGGGGAGCTGTTTTTT.

The chain combines TRBV2 with TRBJ2-7; D unclear. The V end lost 8 bases, the J end lost 7 bases, and 15 bases lay between the germline ends. Germline V gene sequence: CDR1 SNHLY, CDR2 FYNNEI. The CDR3 sequence is 12 residues long. The CDR3 DNA sequence: TGTGCCAGCGCCCACGTATCTAGTGAGCAGTACGTC. Protein: CASAHVSSEQYV.

The chain uses TRBV5-1 and TRBJ2-7, with TRBD1 matching over 10 bases. This CDR3 is 17 amino acids long. V shed 0 bases, J shed 2 bases, and the junction held 8 bases outside the gene matches. The germline V gene encodes CDR1 SGHRS and CDR2 YFSETQ. CDR3 region: CASSLEPGQGDPYEQYF. The CDR3 DNA sequence: TGCGCCAGCAGCTTGGAACCCGGACAGGGGGATCCCTACGAGCAGTACTTC.

DNA for the CDR3: TGTGCCAGCAGCTTGGCCAACAGTCATAATGAAAAACTGTTTTTT. It translates to CASSLANSHNEKLFF. The chain uses TRBV5-6 and TRBJ1-4; D gene ambiguous. From germline, CDR1 is SGHDT and CDR2 YYEEEE. This CDR3 comprises 15 residues. With 0 bases removed from V and 4 bases from J, the gap between germline ends came to 10 bases.